The 13 T cell receptor beta chains given below trace back to one sample, sequenced in a study of beta chain features in type 1 diabetes. Study-level results: Shortening of TCRB CDR3s, moderate but significant, appeared in all four CD4+ subsets of Type 1 diabetes patients.

cDNA synthesis used the whole RNA isolate, giving expressed TCRB sequences. Libraries were prepared by immunoSEQ multiplex PCR; TCRdb keeps only in-frame clonotypes and omits some of them. Here the sample spans some 350,000 clones, approximately 13% being singletons. Their antigens remain unidentified. Sequences were obtained from naive CD4+ T cells from blood. The receptors derive from a woman between 18 and 29 years old with type 1 diabetes.

This clone was seen a few times. This chain links TRBV29-1 with TRBJ1-2; no reliable D call. V shed 7 bases and J shed 1 base, with 13 bases lying between them. CDR3 length equals 13 residues. Germline V gives CDR1 SQVTM, CDR2 ANQGSEA. The CDR3 nucleotides read TGCAGCGCCGTAGACACACTTAACTATGGCTACACCTTC. This gives the protein CSAVDTLNYGYTF.

The chain is built from TRBV2 and TRBJ2-3; TRBD2 is a possible D gene (5 bases). Trimming took 7 bases from V and 1 from J, leaving 18 bases between them. Germline lookup yields CDR1 SNHLY and CDR2 FYNNEI. CDR3 size: 16 residues. CDR3 DNA sequence: TGTGCCAGCATCCTCGGCGGAGGTTATGGCACAGATACGCAGTATTTT. Translated: CASILGGGYGTDTQYF.

This clone appeared a few times. The chain employs TRBV5-4 and TRBJ2-7; D might be TRBD1 (6 bases). V shed 5 bases and J shed 0 bases, with 12 bases lying between them. CDR3 size: 14 residues. Germline V gene lookup returns CDR1 SGHNT and CDR2 YYREEE (reference sequence). The CDR3 loop is CASRQQGPSYEQYF. DNA of the CDR3: TGTGCCAGCAGACAACAGGGCCCCTCCTACGAGCAGTACTTC.

This clone has a handful of counts. The J gene is TRBJ2-1, the V gene TRBV18; D is ambiguous. Germline lookup yields CDR1 KGHSH and CDR2 LQKENI. V was clipped by 3 bases and J by 9 bases, with 12 bases between them. The CDR3 length is 13 residues. The CDR3 DNA is TGTGCCAGCTCACCGCTGTCGGGTCTTGAGCAGTTCTTC. Protein product: CASSPLSGLEQFF.

In this sample, this clone turned up a few times. The chain uses TRBV27 and TRBJ2-3; 10 bases fit TRBD1. Per germline, CDR1 MNHEY and CDR2 SMNVEV (reference sequence). After removal of 10 bases from V and 5 bases from J, the junction contained 12 bases not matched to a gene. This CDR3 has 15 residues. The CDR3 region has the DNA TGTGCCACCCATAAACTGACAGGGGGCTTAGATACGCAGTATTTT. Amino acid sequence: CATHKLTGGLDTQYF.

This clone was detected a few times. CDR3 sequence (DNA): TGTGCCAGCAGGAAGGGGGCTGACCAAGAGACCCAGTACTTC. Encoded protein: CASRKGADQETQYF. The chain employs TRBV19 and TRBJ2-5; 7 bases fit TRBD1. V shed 9 bases and J 0 bases; nucleotides not matched to a gene: 7. The CDR3 runs 14 residues. The germline gives CDR1 LNHDA, CDR2 SQIVND (reference sequence).

There are a few counts of this clone. The V gene is TRBV13, the J gene TRBJ2-2, with D perhaps TRBD2 (6 bases). The CDR3 is 18 residues long. V lost 3 bases to trimming and J lost 2 bases, with 19 bases between them. CDR1 and CDR2 (germline): PRHDT, FYEKMQ (reference sequence). The CDR3 region has the DNA TGTGCCAGCAGCTTCGCGGGAAGGAGCGCCTTTAACACCGGGGAGCTGTTTTTT. This codes for CASSFAGRSAFNTGELFF.

This chain links TRBV25-1 with TRBJ1-1; D may be TRBD1 (6 bases). This CDR3 contains 11 residues. V was cut by 6 bases and J by 7 bases, with 9 bases left in between. The germline V gene encodes CDR1 MGHDK and CDR2 SYGVNS. The CDR3 spells CASRGTLEAFF. CDR3 DNA sequence: TGTGCCAGCAGGGGGACACTTGAAGCTTTCTTT.

Note on this clone: The same CDR3 is also encoded by other DNA sequences in this sample. The chain has TRBV2 and TRBJ2-1; D might be TRBD2 (5 bases). The V end lost 4 bases, the J end lost 2 bases, and 6 bases lay between the germline ends. Germline lookup yields CDR1 SNHLY and CDR2 FYNNEI. The CDR3 consists of 13 residues. The CDR3 protein is CASSGGTYNEQFF. CDR3 coding DNA: TGTGCCAGCAGTGGAGGGACCTACAATGAGCAGTTCTTC.

V and J are TRBV5-1 and TRBJ2-1; D perhaps matches TRBD2 (6 bases). The V end lost 0 bases, the J end lost 4 bases, and 11 bases lay between the germline ends. The V gene's germline CDR1 is SGHRS and CDR2 YFSETQ. The CDR3 runs 15 residues. This chain's CDR3 is CASSLVSGLYNEQFF. Here the CDR3 DNA reads TGCGCCAGCAGCTTGGTTAGCGGTTTGTACAATGAGCAGTTCTTC.

The genes are TRBV11-2 and TRBJ2-1, with TRBD2 matching over 9 bases. The CDR3 is 16 residues long. The V segment lost 5 bases and the J segment 0 bases; nucleotides outside the gene matches: 5. Germline CDR1 SGHAT, CDR2 FQNNGV. CDR3 in amino acids: CASSRPTSGSYNEQFF. CDR3 nucleotide sequence: TGTGCCAGCAGCCGCCCGACTAGCGGCTCCTACAATGAGCAGTTCTTC.

This chain joins TRBV2 and TRBJ2-1; 11 bases are a match to TRBD2. Germline V gene lookup returns CDR1 SNHLY and CDR2 FYNNEI. The junction had 3 bases not matched to a gene; V was cut back by 9 bases and J by 2 bases. This CDR3 has 14 residues. Here the CDR3 reads CARVAGGPYNEQFF. The CDR3 DNA is TGTGCCAGGGTAGCGGGAGGGCCCTACAATGAGCAGTTCTTC.

The chain uses TRBV30 and TRBJ1-5, with TRBD1 as a possible D gene (5 bases). Germline V gene sequence: CDR1 GTSNPN, CDR2 SVGIG (reference sequence). CDR3 length: 13 residues. Trimming removed 7 bases from V and 2 bases from J, with 12 bases in between. This CDR3 is CASSRGGNQPQHF. The CDR3 DNA is TGTGCCTCTTCCCGGGGGGGCAATCAGCCCCAGCATTTT.